The 20 T cell receptor beta chains below were found in one sample sequenced in a study of blood T cell repertoires in COVID-19. Generated by immunoSEQ multiplex PCR, the TCRdb table keeps only in-frame clones and is missing some. The table has about 220,000 clones, 85% to 90% seen once. What was sequenced was PBMCs or T cells enriched from blood (not recorded which). The receptor set was obtained from a man aged 25-45 years who had been exposed to COVID-19.

This clone was seen only once. The chain has TRBV2 and TRBJ2-7; TRBD1 is a possible D gene (5 bases). CDR1 is SNHLY and CDR2 is FYNNEI in the germline V gene. CDR3 length: 13 residues. Trimming stripped 3 bases from V and 4 bases from J, with 10 bases between. In DNA, the CDR3 is TGTGCCAGCAGTGAGGCAGGGAATTACGAGCAGTACTTC. Its protein product is CASSEAGNYEQYF.

CDR3 sequence reads: CASSFMGADTQYF. The CDR3 bases are TGTGCCAGCAGTTTCATGGGGGCGGATACGCAGTATTTT. The V and J genes are TRBV12-3 or TRBV12-4 and TRBJ2-3; TRBD1 might be the D (6 bases). V lost 3 bases, J lost 6 bases, and 10 bases lay in between. This CDR3 has 13 amino acids.

This clone is a singleton in its sample. The chain has TRBV24-1 and TRBJ2-1; the D gene is possibly TRBD1 (5 bases). The V end lost 4 bases, the J end lost 15 bases, and 15 bases lay between the germline ends. CDR3 size: 12 residues. In germline, CDR1 is KGHDR, CDR2 SFDVKD. The DNA for the CDR3 is TGTGCCACCAGTGACCAAGACAGTAGTACGTTCTTC. Translation: CATSDQDSSTFF.

The V call is TRBV3-1 (or the pseudogene TRBV3-2), the J call TRBJ1-2; 7 nucleotides align to TRBD1. The CDR3 consists of 13 residues. Per germline, CDR1 LGHDT and CDR2 YNNKEL (reference sequence). Unmatched junction bases numbered 7, after V lost 5 bases and J lost 7 bases. CDR3 nucleotide sequence: TGTGCCAGCAGCGGAGAACAGGGGTCTGGCTACACCTTC. Its protein is CASSGEQGSGYTF.

The chain employs TRBV6-5 and TRBJ2-7, with D possibly TRBD2 on 6 matching bases. CDR1 and CDR2 (germline): MNHEY, SVGAGI. This CDR3 has 13 residues. V gave up 8 bases and J gave up 5 bases, with 16 bases separating them. CDR3 protein: CASPETGAHEQYF. CDR3 in DNA: TGTGCCAGCCCTGAAACGGGAGCCCACGAGCAGTACTTC.

The chain recombines TRBV7-8 with TRBJ1-6; D not certain. Germline lookup yields CDR1 SGHVS and CDR2 FQNEAQ. Trimming removed 10 bases at V and 9 bases at J, with 25 bases between. The CDR3 covers 16 residues. As DNA, the CDR3 is TGTGCCACCACCTACTGGGGAGGGCGCGCAGGTTCACCCCTCCACTTT. Its protein product is CATTYWGGRAGSPLHF.

The J gene is TRBJ2-5, the V gene TRBV11-2; no reliable D call. Germline assignment: CDR1 SGHAT and CDR2 FQNNGV. Trimming took off 5 bases at V and 3 bases at J, with 16 bases between the two ends. CDR3 length equals 15 residues. The CDR3 is CASSRSTPSEETQYF. The CDR3 DNA reads TGTGCCAGCAGCCGATCAACCCCCTCGGAAGAGACCCAGTACTTC.

The gene calls are TRBV5-8 and TRBJ1-5, with D unresolved. CDR1 is SGHTS, CDR2 YDEGEE, per germline. The CDR3 totals 11 residues. With 0 bases removed from V and 11 bases from J, the gap between germline ends came to 6 bases. The CDR3: CASSLASTQHF. CDR3 DNA sequence: TGTGCCAGCAGCTTGGCGTCTACCCAGCATTTT.

This clone was counted a few times. The chain has TRBV10-1 and TRBJ2-2; TRBD2 matches at 12 bases. Germline V CDR1 and CDR2: WNHNN, SYGVQD (reference sequence). The V gene end was trimmed by 7 bases and the J gene end by 6 bases; junction bases not matched to a gene: 6. The CDR3 runs to 15 residues. CDR3 sequence: CASNAGTSGPGELFF. The CDR3 coding sequence is TGCGCCAGCAATGCCGGGACTAGCGGGCCCGGGGAGCTGTTTTTT.

Here the CDR3 reads CASSYHRGGETQYF. The CDR3 nucleotides are TGTGCCAGCAGTTACCACCGGGGAGGTGAGACCCAGTACTTC. The genes are TRBV6-2 or TRBV6-3 and TRBJ2-5; maybe TRBD2 (6 bases). The CDR3 is made up of 14 amino acids. Germline V gene data show CDR1 as MNHEY and CDR2 as SVGEGT. The V end was cut by 2 bases, the J end by 5 bases, with 12 bases between.

The chain employs TRBV28 and TRBJ1-1, with D perhaps TRBD1 (6 bases). CDR3 size: 15 residues. Per germline, CDR1 MDHEN and CDR2 SYDVKM. V gave up 5 bases and J gave up 1 base, with 14 bases separating them. DNA for the CDR3: TGTGCCAGCAGTGGTTGGACAGTCGGGAACACTGAAGCTTTCTTT. This sequence encodes CASSGWTVGNTEAFF.

V usage is TRBV6-1 and J usage is TRBJ2-6, with D tentatively TRBD2 (5 bases). CDR3 length: 16 amino acids. Per germline, CDR1 MNHNS and CDR2 SASEGT. The V end lost 1 base, the J end lost 0 bases, and 7 bases lay between the germline ends. The CDR3 sequence is CASSEVGSSGANVLTF. CDR3 nucleotides: TGTGCCAGCAGTGAAGTGGGGAGCTCTGGGGCCAACGTCCTGACTTTC.

The rearrangement joins TRBV3-1 (or the pseudogene TRBV3-2) to TRBJ2-2; TRBD2 agrees at 7 bases. The CDR3 sequence is 15 residues long. Germline CDR1 reads LGHDT; CDR2 reads YNNKEL (reference sequence). Trimming removed 4 bases from V and 5 bases from J; junction bases left unmatched: 7. Here the CDR3 DNA reads TGTGCCAGCAGCCTCTCTAGCGGTTATACCGGGGAGCTGTTTTTT. It is translated as CASSLSSGYTGELFF.

The V gene is TRBV2, the J gene TRBJ2-3; weak D call: TRBD2 (6 bases). V gave up 7 bases and J gave up 6 bases, with 14 bases separating them. Germline V gene sequence: CDR1 SNHLY, CDR2 FYNNEI. The length of the CDR3 is 13 residues. In nucleotides, the CDR3 is TGTGCCAGCATTGAGGCCCGGGGGGATACGCAGTATTTT. Its protein is CASIEARGDTQYF.

The rearrangement uses TRBV19 and TRBJ2-5; maybe TRBD2 (5 bases). Trimming took off 0 bases at V and 5 bases at J, with 16 bases between the two ends. The CDR3 length is 16 residues. Per the germline V gene, CDR1 is LNHDA and CDR2 is SQIVND (reference sequence). The CDR3 region has the DNA TGTGCCAGTAGTATAGACCCCCAGCGAGGGCGGGAGACCCAGTACTTC. Translation gives CASSIDPQRGRETQYF.

The chain has TRBV19 and TRBJ1-1; D gene ambiguous. The CDR3 is made up of 12 amino acids. Germline CDR1 is LNHDA and CDR2 is SQIVND (reference sequence). The V gene lost 6 bases and the J gene lost 1 base, with 6 bases spanning the gap. The CDR3 reads CASRAGNTEAFF. Here the CDR3 DNA reads TGTGCCAGTAGAGCAGGGAACACTGAAGCTTTCTTT.

V usage is TRBV5-1 and J usage is TRBJ2-7, with 7 bases matching TRBD1. This CDR3 region has 12 residues. V dropped 8 bases and J dropped 4; count of bases not matched to a gene: 6. Germline V gene sequence: CDR1 SGHRS, CDR2 YFSETQ. The DNA for the CDR3 is TGCGCCAGTATAGACAGGGATTACGAGCAGTACTTC. Its translation: CASIDRDYEQYF.

DNA of the CDR3: TGTGCCAGCAGTAAGGGGGCTACGCAGTATTTT. This sequence encodes CASSKGATQYF. The chain employs TRBV11-2 and TRBJ2-3; TRBD1 matches 7 bases. J lost 8 bases, V lost 6 bases, and 2 bases had no gene match. From germline, CDR1 is SGHAT and CDR2 FQNNGV. The CDR3 is 11 residues long.

This clone was recorded only once. The chain couples TRBV5-4 to TRBJ2-1; 7 positions agree with TRBD1. With V trimmed by 5 bases and J by 4 bases, 3 bases remained unmatched. This CDR3 has 13 residues. Germline CDR1 reads SGHNT; CDR2 reads YYREEE (reference sequence). CDR3 nucleotides: TGTGCCAGCAGAACGGACAGGTACAATGAGCAGTTCTTC. It encodes CASRTDRYNEQFF.

Written as DNA, the CDR3 is TGCGCCAGCAGCCTCACTTCGGTACCTGGGGCCAACGTCCTGACTTTC. This encodes CASSLTSVPGANVLTF. The chain joins TRBV4-1 to TRBJ2-6; D unresolved. The CDR3 consists of 16 residues. V dropped 4 bases and J dropped 2 bases, with 12 bases sitting between them. Per germline, CDR1 MGHRA and CDR2 YSYEKL.